This entry features one TCR beta chain sequence. Its cognate antigen is unknown. This entry is derived from a study of T-cell memory formation after mild COVID-19. For the study at large: TCR clusters mostly belonged to single donors.

5'RACE, which relied on constant-segment primers, yielded TCR alpha and TCR beta cDNA libraries carrying sample barcodes and UMIs. TCRdb processed the 5' RACE reads anew with MiXCR; each CDR3 protein has one entry. There are about 240,000 distinct CDR3 sequences in the sample; 8.5% to 9.5% occur only once, and approximately 20% lies in the top ten. Study-level results: Among contracting clones, CD4+ were mainly CM/EM and CD8+ enriched in EMRA. Some clones that responded were present in memory (sampled pre-infection), which suggests cross-reactive memory joined.

The sequenced material came from PBMCs or a T cell subset sorted from them (not recorded which). This TCR came from a man in his late teens or twenties who had mild COVID-19 (a few samples of this study predate the infection). Cell type and time point are not known.

The CDR3 DNA follows: TGCGCCAGCCTCCCGGGACTAGCCTCAACCGGGGAGCTGTTTTTT. Translation: CASLPGLASTGELFF. The chain combines TRBV5-1 with TRBJ2-2; 9 positions agree with TRBD2. The CDR3 runs 15 residues. With 7 bases clipped from V and 5 bases from J, the junction kept 9 bases outside the gene matches. Germline CDR1 SGHRS, CDR2 YFSETQ.